A selection of T cell receptor beta chains follows, all from one sample in a study of T-cell reconstitution after alpha-beta-depleted transplantation in children. TCRdb processed the PCR reads anew with MiXCR; each CDR3 protein has one entry. Among under 750,000 distinct CDR3 sequences, 23% were seen once, and the ten largest hold 13% to 15%. Sequencing used PBMCs, mostly from graft donor cells, obtained 360 days after TCRalphabeta/CD19-depleted stem cell transplant. The receptors shown here come from a boy younger than two who had a stem cell transplant for acute myeloid leukemia, so the T cells may come from the graft donor. Each CDR3 is given with its conserved first and last residue. The D gene is left open where the match is weak. Rows may omit the clone size; those that give it use once, few, many or a size class.

TRBV28	few	TRBJ1-3	-	TGTGCCAGCAGTGTCCTTAACGGAGCTGGAAACACCATATATTTT	CASSVLNGAGNTIYF
TRBV4-3	-	TRBJ2-7	-	TGCGCCAGCAGCCAAGATTTCGCCGGACAGTACTACGAGCAGTACTTC	CASSQDFAGQYYEQYF
TRBV2	once	TRBJ2-2	-	TGTGCCAGCAGAGGGGACTACACCGGGGAGCTGTTTTTT	CASRGDYTGELFF
TRBV11-2	-	TRBJ2-6	TRBD1	TGTGCCAGCAGCTCATACCGGGACAGGGCTGGGGCCAACGTCCTGACTTTC	CASSSYRDRAGANVLTF
TRBV5-1	-	TRBJ2-3	-	TGCGCCAGCAGCTTGGCTGCTGAAGATACGCAGTATTTT	CASSLAAEDTQYF
TRBV28	-	TRBJ2-1	TRBD2	TGTGCCAGCAGTCCCCTCGGGCGGGGGGGGGACAATGAGCAGTTCTTC	CASSPLGRGGDNEQFF
TRBV11-1	many	TRBJ2-7	TRBD1	TGTGCCAGCAGTCGGGACAGGGAAGCCGAGCAGTACTTC	CASSRDREAEQYF
TRBV20-1	-	TRBJ1-1	TRBD1	TGCAGCTCCAGGGGACAGGGGCGCTGGTCCAAGATTAATGAAGCTTTCTTT	CSSRGQGRWSKINEAFF
TRBV20-1	few	TRBJ1-1	-	TGCAGTGCTAGAGGACCCAAGGTTGAAGCTTTCTTT	CSARGPKVEAFF
TRBV28	-	TRBJ2-3	TRBD1	TGTGCCAGCAGTTCCCCGGGACAGGTGGTCGATACGCAGTATTTT	CASSSPGQVVDTQYF
TRBV7-9	-	TRBJ2-7	TRBD1	TGTGCCAGCAGCCCACTCGGGACAGACCATTCCTACGAGCAGTACTTC	CASSPLGTDHSYEQYF
TRBV7-9	-	TRBJ2-7	-	TGTGCCAGCAGCACAAGCCTAGCTAGCTACGAGCAGTACTTC	CASSTSLASYEQYF
TRBV7-9	many	TRBJ1-1	-	TGTGCCAGCAGCTCTGGGGGGACTGAAGCTTTCTTT	CASSSGGTEAFF
TRBV3-1	-	TRBJ2-3	-	TGTGCCAGCAGCCAAGGTCTTATCACAGATACGCAGTATTTT	CASSQGLITDTQYF